This entry lists 21 T cell receptor beta chains sequenced from one sample in a study of response to subunit inactivated influenza vaccine. TCRdb reprocessed the RT-PCR reads with MiXCR, giving one entry per CDR3 protein. The table has approximately 530,000 distinct CDR3 sequences, approximately 12% seen once. The input for sequencing was PBMCs from blood, taken around seven weeks after vaccination. Every receptor here comes from a man aged 50-60 years who received an inactivated influenza vaccine.

This clonotype was observed at least ten times. This rearrangement joins TRBV20-1 to TRBJ2-7, with 7 bases aligning to TRBD2. This CDR3 contains 15 residues. V dropped 6 bases and J dropped 4; count of bases not matched to a gene: 15. CDR1 DFQATT and CDR2 SNEGSKA come from the germline V gene (reference sequence). CDR3 DNA: TGCAGTGCCTCCCCTGGACTAGTCAAGGGGTACGAGCAGTACTTC. Protein: CSASPGLVKGYEQYF.

This clonotype was seen repeatedly, ten times or more. The gene calls are TRBV15 and TRBJ2-5; 10 nucleotides line up with TRBD2. Germline V gives CDR1 LNHNV, CDR2 YYDKDF (reference sequence). There are 16 residues in the CDR3. V lost 1 base and J lost 3; bases outside the gene matches: 5. The CDR3 reads CATSRVASGGKETQYF. As DNA, the CDR3 is TGTGCCACCAGCAGAGTGGCTAGCGGGGGTAAAGAGACCCAGTACTTC.

This clonotype was recorded a few times. The rearrangement uses TRBV4-2 and TRBJ2-7; D is undetermined. The V gene lost 1 base and the J gene lost 0 bases, with 7 bases spanning the gap. The CDR3 extends over 14 amino acids. Germline assignment: CDR1 LGHNA and CDR2 YNFKEQ. This chain's CDR3 is CASSQGLSSYEQYF. The CDR3 DNA is TGTGCCAGCAGCCAAGGTCTGAGCTCCTACGAGCAGTACTTC.

This clonotype was counted a few times. The rearrangement uses TRBV4-1 and TRBJ2-7; the D is unclear. The V end was cut by 1 base, the J end by 5 bases, with 9 bases between. The CDR3 is 13 amino acids. CDR1 is MGHRA and CDR2 is YSYEKL in the germline V gene. The CDR3 sequence: CASSQVAGDEQYF. DNA of the CDR3: TGCGCCAGCAGCCAAGTGGCAGGAGACGAGCAGTACTTC.

This clonotype has a handful of counts. The rearrangement uses TRBV4-3 and TRBJ2-7; TRBD1 is a possible D gene (6 bases). The germline V gene encodes CDR1 LGHNA and CDR2 YSLEER. The length of the CDR3 is 16 residues. The V gene lost 0 bases and the J gene lost 2 bases, with 14 bases spanning the gap. The CDR3 protein is CASSQDLGTRTYEQYF. The CDR3 DNA reads as TGCGCCAGCAGCCAAGATTTAGGGACAAGGACCTACGAGCAGTACTTC.

This chain uses TRBV7-9 with TRBJ1-6; TRBD1 matches 8 bases. Germline-derived CDR1 and CDR2 are SEHNR and FQNEAQ (reference sequence). Losses at the gene ends were 1 base for V and 8 bases for J; bases not matched to a gene: 10. This CDR3 is 17 amino acids long. CDR3 amino acids: CASSLVPRTGRYSPLHF. Written as DNA, the CDR3 is TGTGCCAGCAGCTTAGTACCTCGGACAGGGCGTTATTCACCCCTCCACTTT.

This chain joins TRBV5-6 and TRBJ2-5, with 9 bases lining up with TRBD1. The germline CDR1 and CDR2 sequences are SGHDT and YYEEEE. The J segment lost 1 base and the V segment lost 4 bases, leaving 11 bases of the junction unmatched. The CDR3 spans 17 residues. CDR3 bases: TGTGCCAGCAGCAGAATACAGGGGGCCAAACTCCAAGAGACCCAGTACTTC. The encoded protein is CASSRIQGAKLQETQYF.

This rearrangement joins TRBV11-2 to TRBJ1-5, with 9 nucleotides matching TRBD1. The J segment lost 7 bases and the V segment lost 4 bases, leaving 2 bases of the junction unmatched. Germline CDR1 reads SGHAT; CDR2 reads FQNNGV. The CDR3 runs 13 residues. The CDR3 region is CASSWDRAQPQHF. CDR3 in DNA: TGTGCCAGCAGCTGGGACAGGGCGCAGCCCCAGCATTTT. The full variable domain, completed using reference TRBV11-2 and TRBJ1-5, is EAGVAQSPRYKIIEKRQSVAFWCNPISGHATLYWYQQILGQGPKLLIQFQNNGVVDDSQLPKDRFSAERLKGVDSTLKIQPAKLEDSAVYLCASSWDRAQPQHFGDGTRLSIL.

This sequence joins TRBV7-8 and TRBJ2-7; possibly TRBD1 or TRBD2 for D (5 bases each). V gave up 5 bases and J gave up 6 bases, with 11 bases separating them. CDR3 size: 12 residues. The V gene's germline CDR1 is SGHVS and CDR2 FQNEAQ. CDR3 sequence: CASSVRGAEQYF. CDR3 bases: TGTGCCAGCAGCGTTAGAGGGGCCGAGCAGTACTTC.

This clonotype has more than one count but fewer than ten. The chain combines TRBV28 with TRBJ2-7; D call uncertain. The germline gives CDR1 MDHEN, CDR2 SYDVKM. This CDR3 spans 14 amino acids. V gave up 4 bases and J gave up 5 bases, with 15 bases separating them. The CDR3 DNA is TGTGCCAGCAGTTCTAGAAAACGGAACCACGAGCAGTACTTC. Its translation: CASSSRKRNHEQYF.

This chain connects TRBV7-7 to TRBJ2-1, with 7 nucleotides matching TRBD2. Germline CDR1 SSHAT, CDR2 FNYEAQ (reference sequence). J gave up 13 bases and V 1 base, and 7 bases lay outside the gene matches. The length of the CDR3 is 13 residues. The CDR3 protein is CASSLGPGLPQFF. The DNA of the CDR3 is TGTGCCAGCAGCTTAGGCCCGGGACTACCACAGTTCTTC.

V usage is TRBV30 and J usage is TRBJ2-2, with TRBD2 matching 10 bases. Germline V CDR1 and CDR2: GTSNPN, SVGIG (reference sequence). The CDR3 runs 17 residues. V dropped 4 bases and J dropped 1; count of bases not matched to a gene: 9. CDR3 coding DNA: TGTGCCTGGACCACCATGCTAGCGGGGGTGAACACCGGGGAGCTGTTTTTT. As protein: CAWTTMLAGVNTGELFF.

There are many counts of this clonotype. This rearrangement joins TRBV29-1 to TRBJ2-3; 8 bases line up with TRBD1. The length of the CDR3 is 13 residues. Trimming took 8 bases from V and 2 from J; bases not matched to a gene: 6. Germline CDR1 is SQVTM and CDR2 is ANQGSEA. In DNA, the CDR3 is TGCAGCACGAGGACAGGGATCACAGATACGCAGTATTTT. As protein: CSTRTGITDTQYF.

The chain couples TRBV7-6 to TRBJ2-3; the D call may be TRBD1 or TRBD2 (5 bases each). V shed 7 bases and J shed 2 bases, with 10 bases lying between them. CDR1 SGHVS and CDR2 FNYEAQ come from the germline V gene. This CDR3 has 13 amino acids. CDR3 region: CASIHGATDTQYF. The CDR3, as DNA: TGTGCCAGCATCCACGGGGCCACAGATACGCAGTATTTT. The whole variable domain, filled in from reference TRBV7-6 and TRBJ2-3, reads GAGVSQSPRYKVTKRGQDVALRCDPISGHVSLYWYRQALGQGPEFLTYFNYEAQQDKSGLPNDRFSAERPEGSISTLTIQRTEQRDSAMYRCASIHGATDTQYFGPGTRLTVL.

This clonotype has only a few counts. This chain uses TRBV5-4 with TRBJ2-7; TRBD1 aligns across 9 bases. This CDR3 is 15 amino acids long. V lost 3 bases and J lost 0; bases outside the gene matches: 4. Looked up from germline, CDR1 is SGHNT and CDR2 is YYREEE (reference sequence). The CDR3 DNA reads as TGTGCCAGCAGCTCCAGGACAGGGGCCTCCTACGAGCAGTACTTC. This encodes CASSSRTGASYEQYF.

This clonotype was detected many times. This chain links TRBV12-3 or TRBV12-4 with TRBJ1-2; D might be TRBD1 (6 bases). Trimming took 10 bases from V and 6 from J, leaving 12 bases between them. The CDR3 is 11 amino acids. The CDR3 DNA reads TGTGCCATCCGGGGGCCCAATGGCTACACCTTC. Translated, it gives CAIRGPNGYTF.

At least ten counts were recorded for this clonotype. This sequence joins TRBV5-6 and TRBJ2-2; D is perhaps TRBD2 (5 bases). The germline CDR1 and CDR2 sequences are SGHDT and YYEEEE. V was shortened by 1 base and J by 6 bases, with 7 bases between the two germline ends. CDR3 length equals 13 residues. DNA for the CDR3: TGTGCCAGCAGCTTGTCGGGGTCCGGGGAGCTGTTTTTT. Translating gives CASSLSGSGELFF.

This clonotype has just a few counts. J is TRBJ2-3 and V is TRBV6-1, with D possibly TRBD2 on 6 matching bases. The CDR3 is 16 residues long. Germline CDR1 MNHNS, CDR2 SASEGT. Trimming cost V 6 bases and J 0 bases, with 16 bases left between them. Written as DNA, the CDR3 is TGTGCCAGCAGCCAACAGACTAGTGCTAGCACAGATACGCAGTATTTT. The encoded protein is CASSQQTSASTDTQYF.

The V and J genes are TRBV4-1 and TRBJ1-4, with no clear D. Germline V lookup: CDR1 MGHRA, CDR2 YSYEKL. This CDR3 contains 15 residues. V was shortened by 2 bases and J by 0 bases, with 7 bases between the two germline ends. CDR3 DNA sequence: TGCGCCAGCAGCCAAAGAGGGTCAACTAATGAAAAACTGTTTTTT. Residues: CASSQRGSTNEKLFF.

The chain has TRBV7-9 and TRBJ2-5; weak D call: TRBD2 (5 bases). This CDR3 is 16 amino acids long. V was clipped by 1 base and J by 2 bases, with 14 bases between them. Germline V gene lookup returns CDR1 SEHNR and CDR2 FQNEAQ (reference sequence). This CDR3 reads CASSLVGISRQETQYF. The CDR3 DNA reads as TGTGCCAGCAGCTTAGTCGGGATTAGCAGACAAGAGACCCAGTACTTC. The whole variable domain, filled in from reference TRBV7-9 and TRBJ2-5, reads DTGVSQNPRHKITKRGQNVTFRCDPISEHNRLYWYRQTLGQGPEFLTYFQNEAQLEKSRLLSDRFSAERPKGSFSTLEIQRTEQGDSAMYLCASSLVGISRQETQYFGPGTRLLVL.

This clonotype appeared a few times. V gene TRBV2 combines with J gene TRBJ1-2; D remains ambiguous. V was trimmed by 3 bases and J by 8 bases, leaving 7 bases between them. This CDR3 has 11 residues. CDR1 is SNHLY, CDR2 FYNNEI, per germline. CDR3 DNA: TGTGCCAGCAGTGATAAGGGAGGCTACACCTTC. Residues: CASSDKGGYTF. Full variable domain (outside the CDR3, taken from reference TRBV2 and TRBJ1-2): EPEVTQTPSHQVTQMGQEVILRCVPISNHLYFYWYRQILGQKVEFLVSFYNNEISEKSEIFDDQFSVERPDGSNFTLKIRSTKLEDSAMYFCASSDKGGYTFGSGTRLTVV.